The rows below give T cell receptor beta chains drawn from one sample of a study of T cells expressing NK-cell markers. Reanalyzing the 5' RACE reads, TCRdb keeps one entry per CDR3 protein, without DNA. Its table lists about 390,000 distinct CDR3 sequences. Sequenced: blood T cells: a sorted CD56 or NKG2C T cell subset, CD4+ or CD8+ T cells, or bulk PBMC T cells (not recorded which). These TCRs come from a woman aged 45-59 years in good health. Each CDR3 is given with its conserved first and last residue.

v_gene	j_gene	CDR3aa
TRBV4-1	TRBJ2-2	CASSHSRGKNTGELFF
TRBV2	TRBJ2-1	CASSASGPSYNEQFF
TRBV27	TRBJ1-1	CASSPGGWQTEAFF
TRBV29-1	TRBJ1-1	CNQVPSEGAFF
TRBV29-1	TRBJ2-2	CSGLGQDPGELFF
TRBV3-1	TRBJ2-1	CASSQPRLAGVDNEQFF
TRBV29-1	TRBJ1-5	CSALPAGGQPQHF
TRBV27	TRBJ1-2	CASSLNPQGGGYTF
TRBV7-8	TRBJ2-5	CASSPSVSETQYF
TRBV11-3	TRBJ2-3	CASSMGQGDTQYF
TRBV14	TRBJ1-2	CASSPRGLVYGYTF
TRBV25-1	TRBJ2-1	CASSESATGVYNEQFF
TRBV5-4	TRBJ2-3	CASSGGYRDSLGDTQYF
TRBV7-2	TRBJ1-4	CASSLSPNLGLTNEKLFF
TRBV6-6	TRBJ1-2	CAAIAGGNYGYTF
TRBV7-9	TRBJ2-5	CASSFWVDETQYF
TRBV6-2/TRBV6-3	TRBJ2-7	CASSYSGPRYEQYF
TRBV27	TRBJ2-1	CASRQGRNEQFF
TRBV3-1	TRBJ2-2	CASSPLAASNTGELFF
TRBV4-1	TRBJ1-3	CASSQDSTGTGNTIYF
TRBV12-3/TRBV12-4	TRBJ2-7	CASSPSGGVSIYEQYF
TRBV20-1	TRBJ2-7	CSARDRGGQGPLIEQYF
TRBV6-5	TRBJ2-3	CASSYSLAGSTDTQYF
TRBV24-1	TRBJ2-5	CATSAATETQYF
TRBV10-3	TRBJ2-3	CAIKDSYTDTQYF
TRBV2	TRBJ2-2	CASSWDGEGLEGTGELFF
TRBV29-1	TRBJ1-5	CSVGTGTSNQPQHF
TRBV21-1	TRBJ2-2	CASSHRRSNTGELFF
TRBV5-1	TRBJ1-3	CASSLGGQGTGNTIYF
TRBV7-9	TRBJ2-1	CASSLGGLAHTYNEQFF
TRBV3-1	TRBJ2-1	CASSQAPGNNEQFF
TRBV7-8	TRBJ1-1	CASSPRRTGKGTEAFF
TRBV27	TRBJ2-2	CASSFGTGGLNTGELFF
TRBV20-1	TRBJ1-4	CSARGLGEEKLFF
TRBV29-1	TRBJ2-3	CSVSAGKILDTQYF
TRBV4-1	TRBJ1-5	CASSQVGAGQPQHF
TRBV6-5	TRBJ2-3	CASSQQGSGTDTQYF
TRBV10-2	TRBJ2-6	CASRDPSGANVLTF
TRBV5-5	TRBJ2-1	CASSLGIAGAFYNEQFF
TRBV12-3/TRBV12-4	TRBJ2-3	CASSLALRGLAGADTQYF
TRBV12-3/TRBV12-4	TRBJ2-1	CASLRVDNEQFF
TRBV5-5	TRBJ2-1	CASSYLGLAGGRNEQFF
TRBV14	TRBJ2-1	CASSQLGNGNLYNEQFF
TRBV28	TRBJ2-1	CASSPPDLLNYNEQFF
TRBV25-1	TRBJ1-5	CASSEYGGTGQPQHF
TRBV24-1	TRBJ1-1	CATRPTPDRGTEAFF
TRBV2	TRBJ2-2	CASSVELAGATGELFF
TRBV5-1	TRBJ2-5	CASRNEMVETQYF
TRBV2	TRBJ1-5	CASSSNLGSNQPQHF
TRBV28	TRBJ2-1	CASSYRLEQFF
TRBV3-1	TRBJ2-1	CASSQVGNLPGNEQFF